A single sample gave rise to the 14 T cell receptor beta chains below, sequenced in a study of cytomegalovirus exposure and HLA in healthy donors. Primers: 60 Vbeta forward and 13 Jbeta reverse. This table comes from immunoSEQ multiplex PCR, and its TCRdb copy is limited to in-frame clones, with some not included. The sample includes some 100,000 clones, roughly 84% of them seen just once. Sequencing was performed on PBMCs. These receptors were obtained from a man younger than 30 in good health and CMV-seronegative.

Turning to this clone: At one boundary the junction diverges from the germline segment, which might be a read error. The rearrangement links TRBV9 to TRBJ1-2; 12 bases agree with TRBD1. The CDR3 has 16 amino acids. Germline V CDR1 and CDR2: SGDLS, YYNGEE. The CDR3 reads CASSVGIRDRGQNEDF. CDR3 nucleotide sequence: TGTGCCAGCAGCGTAGGGATTCGGGACAGGGGGCAGAACGAGGACTTC.

The CDR3 nucleotides are TGTGCCAGTAGTAAGGCTAGCGGGGGGTACCAAGAGACCCAGTACTTC. It codes for CASSKASGGYQETQYF. The rearrangement joins TRBV19 to TRBJ2-5, with TRBD2 identical over 11 bases. V shed 4 bases, J shed 0 bases, and the junction held 4 bases outside the gene matches. The CDR3 runs to 16 residues. The V gene's germline CDR1 is LNHDA and CDR2 SQIVND (reference sequence).

This sequence joins TRBV28 and TRBJ2-5, with D tentatively TRBD2 (6 bases). CDR1 MDHEN and CDR2 SYDVKM come from the germline V gene. The CDR3 length is 13 residues. The V end lost 1 base, the J end lost 5 bases, and 8 bases lay between the germline ends. The CDR3: CASSLYGGETQYF. As DNA, the CDR3 is TGTGCCAGCAGTTTATATGGAGGGGAGACCCAGTACTTC.

The gene calls are TRBV29-1 and TRBJ2-1; 10 bases agree with TRBD2. This CDR3 is built from 16 residues. The J segment lost 8 bases and the V segment lost 0 bases, leaving 10 bases of the junction unmatched. CDR1 is SQVTM, CDR2 ANQGSEA, per germline. This CDR3 is CSVEDLVAGGSYEQFF. The CDR3 bases are TGCAGCGTTGAAGATCTGGTAGCGGGAGGTTCGTATGAGCAGTTCTTC.

This sequence joins TRBV7-9 and TRBJ2-6, with D possibly TRBD1 on 6 matching bases. The CDR3 extends over 17 amino acids. Germline CDR1 reads SEHNR; CDR2 reads FQNEAQ (reference sequence). With 4 bases removed from V and 5 bases from J, the gap between germline ends came to 18 bases. Here the CDR3 DNA reads TGTGCCAGCAGCTCCAGGGGCGCAGCTGCCCGGGCCAACGTCCTGACTTTC. Its protein product is CASSSRGAAARANVLTF.

The chain is built from TRBV15 and TRBJ2-7; 8 bases are a match to TRBD2. CDR1 and CDR2 from the germline V gene are LNHNV and YYDKDF (reference sequence). The CDR3 sequence is 15 residues long. V dropped 5 bases and J dropped 4; count of bases not matched to a gene: 10. The CDR3 spells CATSDGTRGFYEQYF. The CDR3 nucleotides read TGTGCCACCAGCGACGGGACTAGGGGTTTTTACGAGCAGTACTTC.

The J gene is TRBJ2-5, the V gene TRBV5-1; 11 bases align to TRBD2. V shed 0 bases and J 2 bases; nucleotides not matched to a gene: 3. The CDR3 length is 16 residues. Per the germline V gene, CDR1 is SGHRS and CDR2 is YFSETQ. The CDR3 nucleotides are TGCGCCAGCAGCTTGGGACTAGCGGGGATACAAGAGACCCAGTACTTC. This gives the protein CASSLGLAGIQETQYF.

The gene calls are TRBV11-2 and TRBJ1-5; TRBD1 might be the D (5 bases). There are 15 residues in the CDR3. Germline CDR1 and CDR2: SGHAT and FQNNGV. Trimming stripped 5 bases from V and 5 bases from J, with 16 bases between. CDR3 residues: CASSQGARAHQPQHF. CDR3 nucleotides: TGTGCCAGCAGCCAGGGCGCCCGGGCCCATCAGCCCCAGCATTTT.

The chain has TRBV5-6 and TRBJ1-6; TRBD1 aligns across 7 bases. CDR3 length equals 15 residues. Germline CDR1 reads SGHDT; CDR2 reads YYEEEE. Trimming at V came to 3 bases and at J to 9 bases, leaving 9 bases not matched to a gene. For the CDR3, the DNA is TGTGCCAGCAGCTGGGGACAGACGGGGGCTTCACCCCTCCACTTT. This encodes CASSWGQTGASPLHF.

V gene TRBV1 combines with J gene TRBJ2-1; the tabulated D call, TRBD2, remains unverified against the DNA. TRBV1 is tagged as a pseudogene. The CDR3 spans 15 residues. The CDR3 is CTSGLAGGSYNEQFF. DNA of the CDR3: TGCACCAGCGGACTAGCGGGAGGATCCTACAATGAGCAGTTCTTC.

The V gene is TRBV29-1, the J gene TRBJ1-2; D perhaps matches TRBD1 (5 bases). V lost 3 bases, J lost 8 bases, and 16 bases lay in between. Germline values: CDR1 SQVTM, CDR2 ANQGSEA. The CDR3 is 13 amino acids. The CDR3 reads CSVDKTGRSGYTF. The CDR3, as DNA: TGCAGCGTTGATAAAACAGGTAGAAGCGGCTACACCTTC.

The chain is built from TRBV30 and TRBJ1-1, with D hard to call. Trimming stripped 8 bases from V and 1 base from J, with 14 bases between. The CDR3 is 13 residues long. Germline V CDR1 and CDR2: GTSNPN, SVGIG (reference sequence). CDR3 region: CAGLSDSNTEAFF. The CDR3 nucleotides read TGTGCCGGCCTTTCGGACTCGAACACTGAAGCTTTCTTT.

The rearrangement joins TRBV6-1 to TRBJ2-5; D might be TRBD2 (7 bases). Trimming stripped 2 bases from V and 6 bases from J, with 22 bases between. The germline CDR1 and CDR2 sequences are MNHNS and SASEGT. There are 17 residues in the CDR3. The CDR3 loop reads CASSEWGLRSGGKTQYF. Here the CDR3 DNA reads TGTGCCAGCAGTGAATGGGGGCTTCGATCCGGGGGGAAGACCCAGTACTTC.

The chain recombines TRBV28 with TRBJ1-6, with 7 bases lining up with TRBD1. The trim removed 6 bases at V and 10 bases at J, leaving 12 bases unmatched. Germline assignment: CDR1 MDHEN and CDR2 SYDVKM. The CDR3 covers 15 residues. CDR3 amino acids: CASSSMTGTSSPLHF. The CDR3 region has the DNA TGTGCCAGCAGCTCCATGACAGGGACGTCGTCACCCCTCCACTTT. The full variable domain, rest sourced from reference TRBV28 and TRBJ1-6, is DVKVTQSSRYLVKRTGEKVFLECVQDMDHENMFWYRQDPGLGLRLIYFSYDVKMKEKGDIPEGYSVSREKKERFSLILESASTNQTSMYLCASSSMTGTSSPLHFGNGTRLTVT.